Presented here are 22 T cell receptor beta chains from one specimen sequenced in a study of cytomegalovirus exposure and HLA in healthy donors. The PCR used 60 Vbeta and 13 Jbeta primers. Here immunoSEQ multiplex PCR was the method, and the copy in TCRdb shows in-frame clones only, minus some. The repertoire holds under 200,000 clones, with approximately 80% as singletons. The sequencing input was PBMCs. Receptors were obtained from a male donor in good health and CMV-seropositive.

A single count supports this clone. The chain combines TRBV10-3 with TRBJ2-5, with 10 bases aligning to TRBD2. CDR3 size: 13 residues. Germline-derived CDR1 and CDR2 are ENHRY and SYGVKD. J gave up 7 bases and V 11 bases, and 10 bases lay outside the gene matches. Written as DNA, the CDR3 is TGTGCCTCCGGGGCTAGCGGGAGTGGGACCCAGTACTTC. It translates to CASGASGSGTQYF.

The chain carries TRBV9 and TRBJ2-1, with TRBD2 as a possible D gene (6 bases). Trimming took 0 bases from V and 4 from J, leaving 17 bases between them. There are 17 residues in the CDR3. Germline assignment: CDR1 SGDLS and CDR2 YYNGEE. This CDR3 is CASSVDPGSGVYNEQFF. CDR3 coding DNA: TGTGCCAGCAGCGTAGACCCTGGTAGCGGCGTGTACAATGAGCAGTTCTTC.

This chain joins TRBV5-5 and TRBJ2-7, with 11 bases fitting TRBD1. V was clipped by 7 bases and J by 4 bases; unmatched bases: 1. This CDR3 region has 12 residues. Looked up from germline, CDR1 is SGHKS and CDR2 is YYEKEE (reference sequence). The CDR3 protein is CASGQGAYEQYF. The CDR3 region has the DNA TGTGCCAGCGGACAGGGGGCTTACGAGCAGTACTTC. Complete variable domain (other parts from reference TRBV5-5 and TRBJ2-7): DAGVTQSPTHLIKTRGQQVTLRCSPISGHKSVSWYQQVLGQGPQFIFQYYEKEERGRGNFPDRFSARQFPNYSSELNVNALLLGDSALYLCASGQGAYEQYFGPGTRLTVT.

V is TRBV6-1 and J is TRBJ2-1; D is possibly TRBD2 (5 bases). Germline CDR1 MNHNS, CDR2 SASEGT. Trimming stripped 7 bases from V and 0 bases from J, with 13 bases between. CDR3 length equals 15 residues. CDR3 coding DNA: TGTGCCAGCAACCAGGACTGGAGCTCCTACAATGAGCAGTTCTTC. Translation gives CASNQDWSSYNEQFF.

V is TRBV9 and J is TRBJ2-3; 13 bases fit TRBD2. Germline V gene lookup returns CDR1 SGDLS and CDR2 YYNGEE. V was pared by 3 bases and J by 2 bases, with 3 bases of the junction left unmatched. The CDR3 runs 16 residues. CDR3 region: CASSGTSGRATDTQYF. In DNA, the CDR3 is TGTGCCAGCAGCGGCACTAGCGGGAGGGCCACAGATACGCAGTATTTT. The full variable domain, rest sourced from reference TRBV9 and TRBJ2-3, is DSGVTQTPKHLITATGQRVTLRCSPRSGDLSVYWYQQSLDQGLQFLIQYYNGEERAKGNILERFSAQQFPDLHSELNLSSLELGDSALYFCASSGTSGRATDTQYFGPGTRLTVL.

The genes are TRBV18 and TRBJ2-2; TRBD2 aligns across 12 bases. This CDR3 spans 20 amino acids. V was pared by 3 bases and J by 0 bases, with 11 bases of the junction left unmatched. Germline V gene data show CDR1 as KGHSH and CDR2 as LQKENI. CDR3 sequence reads: CASSPSPTSGGSANTGELFF. CDR3 coding DNA: TGTGCCAGCTCACCTTCCCCGACTAGCGGGGGAAGCGCGAACACCGGGGAGCTGTTTTTT. Combining the CDR3 with reference TRBV18 and TRBJ2-2 gives the whole variable domain NAGVMQNPRHLVRRRGQEARLRCSPMKGHSHVYWYRQLPEEGLKFMVYLQKENIIDESGMPKERFSAEFPKEGPSILRIQQVVRGDSAAYFCASSPSPTSGGSANTGELFFGEGSRLTVL.

V gene TRBV5-1 combines with J gene TRBJ1-2; 10 nucleotides align to TRBD1. CDR1 and CDR2 from the germline V gene are SGHRS and YFSETQ. The V and J ends lost 0 bases and 6 bases, in that order; junction bases with no gene match: 5. The CDR3 runs to 15 residues. CDR3 residues: CASSLARGTGDGYTF. For the CDR3, the DNA is TGCGCCAGCAGCTTGGCCAGGGGGACAGGGGATGGCTACACCTTC.

This rearrangement joins TRBV11-2 to TRBJ2-5, with TRBD2 identical over 7 bases. Trimming at V came to 1 base and at J to 1 base, leaving 9 bases not matched to a gene. This CDR3 is 17 amino acids long. The germline V gene has CDR1 SGHAT and CDR2 FQNNGV. The CDR3 nucleotides read TGTGCCAGCAGCTTAGTCTTTAGCGGGCGATTCCAAGAGACCCAGTACTTC. Residues: CASSLVFSGRFQETQYF.

The genes are TRBV29-1 and TRBJ2-5, with D unclear. This CDR3 has 12 residues. Germline CDR1 and CDR2: SQVTM and ANQGSEA. Deletions cut 4 bases from V and 2 bases from J, with 8 bases between. The CDR3 spells CSVAPVQETQYF. For the CDR3, the DNA is TGCAGCGTTGCGCCGGTTCAAGAGACCCAGTACTTC.

V and J are TRBV15 and TRBJ2-5; possible D gene TRBD2, 6 bases. The CDR3 totals 15 residues. Per germline, CDR1 LNHNV and CDR2 YYDKDF (reference sequence). Deletions cut 0 bases from V and 3 bases from J, with 11 bases between. The CDR3 coding sequence is TGTGCCACCAGCAGAGATGGGGGGAAGGAAGAGACCCAGTACTTC. It is translated as CATSRDGGKEETQYF.

The V call is TRBV19, the J call TRBJ2-1; 16 nucleotides match TRBD2. Trimming took 6 bases from V and 15 from J; bases not matched to a gene: 14. From germline, CDR1 is LNHDA and CDR2 SQIVND (reference sequence). This CDR3 has 16 amino acids. CDR3 nucleotide sequence: TGTGCCAGTAGCCCTACCGGGACTAGCGGGAGGGCGTCGGGGTTCTTC. Translation gives CASSPTGTSGRASGFF.

This chain joins TRBV6-1 and TRBJ1-1; maybe TRBD1 (5 bases). Trimming left V 4 bases short and J 0 bases short, with 9 bases between. The CDR3 is 14 amino acids. Germline V lookup: CDR1 MNHNS, CDR2 SASEGT. CDR3 in amino acids: CASSVQGVNTEAFF. The CDR3 region has the DNA TGTGCCAGCAGTGTCCAGGGCGTGAACACTGAAGCTTTCTTT.

J is TRBJ2-1 and V is TRBV11-2; D is possibly TRBD2 (6 bases). Germline assignment: CDR1 SGHAT and CDR2 FQNNGV. Deletions cut 8 bases from V and 4 bases from J, with 27 bases between. The CDR3 loop spans 18 amino acids. The CDR3 is CASYPSGLARRLYNEQFF. CDR3 coding DNA: TGTGCCAGCTATCCGAGCGGGCTAGCGAGACGTCTTTACAATGAGCAGTTCTTC.

In the case of this clone: The junction departs from germline at one end; a sequencing error may be responsible. CDR3 residues: CSSSQELAKLFF. CDR3 nucleotides: TGTTCCAGCAGTCAAGAATTGGCAAAACTGTTTTTT. This chain joins TRBV7-9 and TRBJ1-4, with D unclear. The CDR3 spans 12 residues. The germline V gene encodes CDR1 SEHNR and CDR2 FQNEAQ (reference sequence).

About this clone itself: An end of the junction differs from the germline gene, which may be a read error. The CDR3 loop is CASSGGGDRGNSYGQYF. The DNA for the CDR3 is TGTGCCAGCAGTGGAGGGGGGGACAGGGGGAATTCATACGGGCAGTACTTC. The V and J genes are TRBV2 and TRBJ2-7; 11 bases are shared with TRBD1. This CDR3 comprises 17 residues. Germline V gives CDR1 SNHLY, CDR2 FYNNEI.

The V and J genes are TRBV13 and TRBJ2-1; TRBD1 matches 10 bases. The CDR3 is made up of 17 amino acids. With 5 bases clipped from V and 8 bases from J, the junction kept 15 bases outside the gene matches. Per germline, CDR1 PRHDT and CDR2 FYEKMQ (reference sequence). The CDR3 region is CASSLQGDRGLFDEQFF. For the CDR3, the DNA is TGTGCCAGCAGCCTTCAAGGGGACAGGGGACTATTCGATGAGCAGTTCTTC.

This clone was observed a few times. The rearrangement links TRBV6-6 to TRBJ2-3; 10 positions agree with TRBD2. After removal of 8 bases from V and 2 bases from J, the junction contained 7 bases not matched to a gene. This CDR3 is built from 15 residues. Germline assignment: CDR1 MNHNY and CDR2 SVGAGI (reference sequence). The CDR3 DNA sequence: TGTGCCAGCGGGACGACTAGCGGGTTCACAGATACGCAGTATTTT. As protein: CASGTTSGFTDTQYF.

The V and J genes are TRBV2 and TRBJ2-7; perhaps TRBD2 as D (6 bases). CDR3 length: 18 residues. Germline V gene sequence: CDR1 SNHLY, CDR2 FYNNEI. Deletions cut 3 bases from V and 2 bases from J, with 23 bases between. CDR3 amino acids: CASSDGVTLVAATYEQYF. The CDR3 DNA sequence: TGTGCCAGCAGTGACGGGGTCACCCTTGTAGCGGCAACCTACGAGCAGTACTTC.

The chain carries TRBV28 and TRBJ2-3; the D gene is possibly TRBD2 (6 bases). The germline V and J ends were trimmed by 5 bases and 2 bases, with 14 bases remaining between them. This CDR3 is 15 amino acids long. The germline V gene has CDR1 MDHEN and CDR2 SYDVKM. The CDR3 loop reads CASSPGLTYTDTQYF. Written as DNA, the CDR3 is TGTGCCAGCAGTCCCGGACTAACCTACACAGATACGCAGTATTTT.

This rearrangement joins TRBV11-2 to TRBJ2-1; 10 nucleotides line up with TRBD2. Germline assignment: CDR1 SGHAT and CDR2 FQNNGV. The CDR3 sequence is 18 residues long. The ends lost 1 base at V and 4 bases at J; junction bases unmatched: 10. CDR3 nucleotide sequence: TGTGCCAGCAGCTTAGCGACAAGCGGGAGGGCCTGGTACAATGAGCAGTTCTTC. Translation gives CASSLATSGRAWYNEQFF.

On this clone itself: A junction end diverges from the germline sequence, so it may reflect a read error. The chain is built from TRBV7-7 and TRBJ2-7; 9 bases agree with TRBD1. Per germline, CDR1 SSHAT and CDR2 FNYEAQ (reference sequence). The CDR3 length is 14 residues. CDR3 protein: CASSLGQGSWEQYF. The CDR3 nucleotides read TGTGCTAGCAGCTTAGGACAGGGGAGTTGGGAGCAGTACTTC.

The rearrangement uses TRBV6-1 and TRBJ2-2; 9 nucleotides agree with TRBD1. The CDR3 sequence is 15 residues long. V shed 7 bases and J 6 bases; nucleotides not matched to a gene: 9. The germline CDR1 and CDR2 sequences are MNHNS and SASEGT. This CDR3 reads CASNLQGAGAGELFF. The CDR3 DNA reads as TGTGCCAGCAACCTACAGGGGGCCGGCGCCGGGGAGCTGTTTTTT.